This T cell receptor (beta chain) was sequenced in a study of human T cells and chemical hapten exposure. Noted time point: pre-sensitization, week 0. Stated treatment: therapeutic diphenylcyclopropenone sensitization with weekly scalp DPC. A single record per CDR3 protein comes from TCRdb applying MiXCR to the RACE reads. The sample contains more than 300,000 distinct CDR3 sequences, less than 6.5% of which appear only once. This TCR was recovered from a woman in her forties or fifties with alopecia areata. Some clones in this sample may be carry-over from other donors' samples. The sample consisted of whole blood, taken in connection with sensitization to the hapten diphenylcyclopropenone (DPC).

For the CDR3, the DNA is TGCAGTGCCAATACTCCCGGGACAGGGGTCAACGAGCAGTACTTC. It encodes CSANTPGTGVNEQYF. The chain carries TRBV20-1 and TRBJ2-7, with 10 bases aligning to TRBD1. With 6 bases clipped from V and 5 bases from J, the junction kept 13 bases outside the gene matches. CDR1 DFQATT and CDR2 SNEGSKA come from the germline V gene (reference sequence). The CDR3 consists of 15 residues.